The 5 T cell receptor beta chains in this list originate from one sample, sequenced in a study of shared clonotypes between healthy human individuals. Here immunoSEQ multiplex PCR was the method, and the copy in TCRdb shows in-frame clones only, minus some. The data contain about 300,000 clones, around 67% of them singletons. Sequencing was done on a sample of memory CD4+ T cells sorted from blood. Subset indicated: CD45RA-negative fraction. The receptors derive from a man aged 30-40 years in good health.

The sample holds a few counts of this clone. The chain couples TRBV5-1 to TRBJ2-6, with D maybe TRBD2 (6 bases). Trimming cost V 4 bases and J 1 base, with 12 bases left between them. There are 16 residues in the CDR3. The germline CDR1 and CDR2 sequences are SGHRS and YFSETQ. The CDR3 reads CASSPWGESGANVLTF. The CDR3 DNA reads TGCGCCAGCAGCCCGTGGGGGGAGTCTGGGGCCAACGTCCTGACTTTC.

This clone was counted a few times. This sequence joins TRBV6-6 and TRBJ2-3, with D unresolved. V shed 6 bases and J shed 3 bases, with 10 bases lying between them. Germline values: CDR1 MNHNY, CDR2 SVGAGI (reference sequence). The CDR3 sequence is 13 residues long. This CDR3 is CASRVPQTDTQYF. Written as DNA, the CDR3 is TGTGCCAGCAGAGTTCCACAAACAGATACGCAGTATTTT.

The genes are TRBV4-3 and TRBJ2-7, with D perhaps TRBD1 or TRBD2 (5 bases each). The CDR3 contains 14 residues. The germline gives CDR1 LGHNA, CDR2 YSLEER. Trimming removed 1 base from V and 7 bases from J, with 14 bases in between. This CDR3 is CASSQGGPFGEQYF. In DNA form, the CDR3 reads TGCGCCAGCAGCCAAGGGGGACCGTTTGGGGAGCAGTACTTC.

Here the CDR3 DNA reads TGTGCCAGCAGTGACAGGGGCTCCTACGAGCAGTACTTC. Translation gives CASSDRGSYEQYF. The chain employs TRBV7-6 and TRBJ2-7; 8 bases line up with TRBD1. Germline CDR1 SGHVS, CDR2 FNYEAQ. CDR3 size: 13 residues. The V gene end was trimmed by 6 bases and the J gene end by 0 bases; junction bases not matched to a gene: 1. Full variable domain (missing parts from reference TRBV7-6 and TRBJ2-7): GAGVSQSPRYKVTKRGQDVALRCDPISGHVSLYWYRQALGQGPEFLTYFNYEAQQDKSGLPNDRFSAERPEGSISTLTIQRTEQRDSAMYRCASSDRGSYEQYFGPGTRLTVT.

The CDR3, as DNA: TGCGCCAGCAGCCAAGCCAACACAGGACCCACAGATACGCAGTATTTT. The encoded protein is CASSQANTGPTDTQYF. The chain carries TRBV4-1 and TRBJ2-3; weak D call: TRBD1 (5 bases). Trimming removed 1 base at V and 2 bases at J, with 13 bases between. Germline V lookup: CDR1 MGHRA, CDR2 YSYEKL. This CDR3 spans 16 amino acids.